Listed here is a single T cell receptor (beta chain). The sample is drawn from a study of response to subunit inactivated influenza vaccine. This CDR3 has 17 amino acids. The germline V gene has CDR1 LGHDT and CDR2 YNNKEL (reference sequence). With 0 bases removed from V and 0 bases from J, the gap between germline ends came to 12 bases. TCRdb itself ran the RT-PCR reads through MiXCR, one entry per CDR3 protein. The table lists some 800,000 distinct CDR3 sequences, about 20% of them singletons. Source: PBMCs from blood, taken 4 to 6 days after vaccination. The genes are TRBV3-1 and TRBJ2-4, with D unresolved. The sequence derives from a man aged 50-60 years who received an inactivated influenza vaccine. CDR3 residues: CASSQDGIRLAKNIQYF. The CDR3 coding sequence is TGTGCCAGCAGCCAAGATGGGATTCGGCTAGCCAAAAACATTCAGTACTTC.